This T cell receptor (beta chain) comes out of a study of CD4+ T cells in melanoma. This CDR3 contains 15 residues. CDR1 and CDR2 from the germline V gene are MNHEY and SVGAGI. Trimming at V came to 5 bases and at J to 1 base, leaving 2 bases not matched to a gene. Generated by immunoSEQ multiplex PCR, the TCRdb table keeps only in-frame clones and is missing some. The top ten clones hold about 8.8% of a sample with 20,000 to 25,000 clones, just under 80% of them seen once. The sequence was obtained from a human donor with melanoma. J is TRBJ1-5 and V is TRBV6-5; 10 positions agree with TRBD1. CDR3 loop: CASSPGQGSNQPQHF. In DNA, the CDR3 is TGTGCCAGCAGTCCGGGACAGGGGAGCAATCAGCCCCAGCATTTT.